This TCR beta chain was identified in a study of the immune and genomic landscape of osteosarcoma (dated by TCRdb to 2019 to 2021). For the wider study: The overall cohort included 45 to 50 pediatric and adult patients with high-grade osteosarcoma, and the median age at diagnosis was about 27 years (range roughly 5-81). The study profiled osteosarcoma specimens with whole genome, RNA and T-cell receptor sequencing plus immunohistochemistry and reverse phase protein arrays to define immunogenic potential. In the overall cohort, approximately 60% of patients were male, and localized disease at diagnosis was presented by around 77% of patients. TCR sequencing results were integrated with transcriptome, protein array and immunostaining data to characterize the osteosarcoma immunogenomic landscape. Poor-risk disease was overrepresented in the cohort, as 73% of patients had an unfavorable pathologic response to standard therapy and around 67% were deceased. Each of a few patients provided a couple of samples from the same tumor site. An explanation for the limited clinical activity of immune checkpoint inhibitors in osteosarcoma was sought in the study.

What the authors observed across the whole study: Overall, productive TCR clonality was low, with an average of 0.09 and a maximum of 0.3, which suggests limited T-cell clonal expansion. Matched blood was collected from only a couple of patients, alongside the frozen tumor specimens. In five cases, the repertoire was dominated by a single hyperexpanded clone, and fewer than 100 T-cell clonotypes were detected in all five cases. Although TCR productive clonality was higher in the immune-hot C3 cluster than in the cold C1 cluster, TCR productive clonality was still low overall. Clonality benchmarks were derived from external normal skin and healthy peripheral blood data rather than from matched normal tissue. Sample size was not determined by any statistical method, because osteosarcoma is rare and all possible samples were collected.

TCR beta chain CDR3 regions were immunosequenced with the ImmunoSEQ Assay (Adaptive Biotechnologies). The original pipeline was this. TCRB rearrangements, read counts, read proportions and gene usage were exported through the ImmunoSEQ Analyzer platform. Using productive rearrangements, T-cell clonality was calculated as 1 minus Pielou's evenness. In the clonal space homeostasis analysis, clonotypes were sorted into rare, small, medium, large or hyperexpanded (0.01 to 1 of the repertoire) bins. TCR productive clonality was compared across immune clusters C1, C2 and C3 using the Wilcoxon rank sum test. TCRdb holds this immuneACCESS table with in-frame rearrangements only. Some clones are missing; in checked studies, unresolved V genes explain under half, and the rest has no known cause. V, J and clone size are taken as reported in that table, and D and trimming were inferred from the DNA itself. In all, the sample holds some 4,400 clones, and roughly 77% of those were seen once. Less than 20% of the sample is in the top ten clones.

As regards this clone: The clone's antigen remains unknown. No quality values exist for individual bases; no much larger clone is one base distant.

The germline V gene gives CDR1 as MNHEY and CDR2 as SVGAGI. Including cysteine and phenylalanine, the CDR3 has 12 amino acids. Only the CDR3 part of the read is kept: 36 bases, read in frame from the first base. Unmatched junction bases come to 4, with V trimmed by 8 bases and J by 8 bases. The specimens were post-treatment primary, local recurrence and metastasis tumors obtained from patients with a poor prognosis. This sequence originates from a human donor with osteosarcoma. The sequence is built from TRBV6-5 and TRBJ1-4; TRBD1 aligns with 8 central bases. The sequenced sample was osteosarcoma tumor tissue from the femur. The DNA sequence is as follows: TGTGCCAGCCAGGGGACAGGAGAAAAACTGTTTTTT. Its translation is CASQGTGEKLFF.